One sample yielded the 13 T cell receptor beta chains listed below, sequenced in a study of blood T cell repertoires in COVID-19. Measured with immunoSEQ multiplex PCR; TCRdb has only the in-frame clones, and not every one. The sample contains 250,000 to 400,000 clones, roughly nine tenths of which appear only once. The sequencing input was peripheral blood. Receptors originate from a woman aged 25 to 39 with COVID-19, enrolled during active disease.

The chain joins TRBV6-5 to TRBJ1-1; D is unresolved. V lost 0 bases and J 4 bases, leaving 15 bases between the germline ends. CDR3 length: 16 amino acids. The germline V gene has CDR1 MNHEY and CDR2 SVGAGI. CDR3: CASSYSTGEWGTEAFF. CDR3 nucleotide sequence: TGTGCCAGCAGTTACTCGACCGGGGAATGGGGCACTGAAGCTTTCTTT.

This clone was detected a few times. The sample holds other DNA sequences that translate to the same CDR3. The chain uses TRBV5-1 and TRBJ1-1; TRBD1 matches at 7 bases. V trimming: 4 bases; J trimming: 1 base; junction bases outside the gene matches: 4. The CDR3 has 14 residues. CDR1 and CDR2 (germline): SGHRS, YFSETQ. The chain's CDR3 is CASSAWTGNTEAFF. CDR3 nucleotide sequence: TGCGCCAGCAGCGCATGGACAGGGAACACTGAAGCTTTCTTT.

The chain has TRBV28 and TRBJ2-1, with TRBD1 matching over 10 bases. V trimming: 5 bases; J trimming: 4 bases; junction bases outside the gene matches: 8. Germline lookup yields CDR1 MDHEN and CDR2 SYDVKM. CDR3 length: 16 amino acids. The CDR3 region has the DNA TGTGCCAGCAGTGACCCCGGGACAGGGGTATACAATGAGCAGTTCTTC. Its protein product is CASSDPGTGVYNEQFF. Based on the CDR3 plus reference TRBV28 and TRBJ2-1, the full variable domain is DVKVTQSSRYLVKRTGEKVFLECVQDMDHENMFWYRQDPGLGLRLIYFSYDVKMKEKGDIPEGYSVSREKKERFSLILESASTNQTSMYLCASSDPGTGVYNEQFFGPGTRLTVL.

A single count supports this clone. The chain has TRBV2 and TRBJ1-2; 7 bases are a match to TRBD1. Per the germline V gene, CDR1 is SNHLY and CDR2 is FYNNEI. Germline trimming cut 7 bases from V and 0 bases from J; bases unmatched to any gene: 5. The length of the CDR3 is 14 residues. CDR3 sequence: CASKETGTNYGYTF. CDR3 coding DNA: TGTGCCAGCAAGGAGACAGGGACTAACTATGGCTACACCTTC.

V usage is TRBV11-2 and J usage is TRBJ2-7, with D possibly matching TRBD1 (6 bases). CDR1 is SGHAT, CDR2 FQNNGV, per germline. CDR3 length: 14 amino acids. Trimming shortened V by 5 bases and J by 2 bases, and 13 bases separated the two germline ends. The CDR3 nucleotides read TGTGCCAGCAGCACAACCGGGACAACCTACGAGCAGTACTTC. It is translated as CASSTTGTTYEQYF.

This CDR3 reads CASRHNAGTGGRSNEQFF. The CDR3 nucleotides are TGTGCCAGTAGGCATAACGCCGGGACAGGGGGTCGGAGCAATGAGCAGTTCTTC. The chain uses TRBV19 and TRBJ2-1, with 11 bases lining up with TRBD1. This CDR3 has 18 residues. The trim removed 6 bases at V and 6 bases at J, leaving 16 bases unmatched. Per germline, CDR1 LNHDA and CDR2 SQIVND (reference sequence).

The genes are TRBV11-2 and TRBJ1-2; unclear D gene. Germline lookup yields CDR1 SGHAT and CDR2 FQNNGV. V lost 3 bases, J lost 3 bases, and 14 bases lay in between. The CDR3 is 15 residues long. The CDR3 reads CASSFTDRRDYGYTF. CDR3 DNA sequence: TGTGCCAGCAGCTTTACCGATCGACGGGACTATGGCTACACCTTC. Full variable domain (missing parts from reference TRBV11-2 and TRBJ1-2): EAGVAQSPRYKIIEKRQSVAFWCNPISGHATLYWYQQILGQGPKLLIQFQNNGVVDDSQLPKDRFSAERLKGVDSTLKIQPAKLEDSAVYLCASSFTDRRDYGYTFGSGTRLTVV.

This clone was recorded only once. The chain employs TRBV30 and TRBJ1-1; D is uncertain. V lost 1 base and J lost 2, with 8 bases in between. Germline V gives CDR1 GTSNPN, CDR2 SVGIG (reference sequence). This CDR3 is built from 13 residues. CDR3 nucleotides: TGTGCCTGGAGTGAGAGGTACAACACTGAAGCTTTCTTT. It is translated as CAWSERYNTEAFF.

The CDR3 DNA is TGTGCCAGCAGCGCCCTAGCGGGAGATAGCAATGAGCAGTTCTTC. Its protein is CASSALAGDSNEQFF. V usage is TRBV6-2 or TRBV6-3 and J usage is TRBJ2-1; 10 nucleotides match TRBD2. The J segment lost 6 bases and the V segment lost 6 bases, leaving 8 bases of the junction unmatched. The CDR3 has 15 amino acids. Germline values: CDR1 MNHEY, CDR2 SVGEGT.

This CDR3 is CASSQTRDRTAYTQYF. The CDR3 DNA follows: TGTGCCAGCAGTCAGACCCGGGACAGGACCGCATATACGCAGTATTTT. The chain combines TRBV2 with TRBJ2-3; 8 nucleotides match TRBD1. Germline trimming cut 5 bases from V and 7 bases from J; bases unmatched to any gene: 14. Germline V CDR1 and CDR2: SNHLY, FYNNEI. The CDR3 sequence is 16 residues long.

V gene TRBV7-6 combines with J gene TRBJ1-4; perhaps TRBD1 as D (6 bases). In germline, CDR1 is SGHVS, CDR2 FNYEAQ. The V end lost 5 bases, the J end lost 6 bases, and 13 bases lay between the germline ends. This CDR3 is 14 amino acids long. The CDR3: CASSPDSSYEKLFF. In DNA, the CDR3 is TGTGCCAGCAGCCCGGACAGCTCGTATGAAAAACTGTTTTTT.

CDR3 in DNA: TGTGCCAGCTGCCTCGCGGGAGTGTTCTACGAGCAGTACTTC. Translated: CASCLAGVFYEQYF. The chain joins TRBV6-2 or TRBV6-3 to TRBJ2-7, with 7 bases matching TRBD2. Germline trimming cut 8 bases from V and 3 bases from J; bases unmatched to any gene: 10. Germline loops: CDR1 MNHEY, CDR2 SVGEGT. The CDR3 sequence is 14 residues long.

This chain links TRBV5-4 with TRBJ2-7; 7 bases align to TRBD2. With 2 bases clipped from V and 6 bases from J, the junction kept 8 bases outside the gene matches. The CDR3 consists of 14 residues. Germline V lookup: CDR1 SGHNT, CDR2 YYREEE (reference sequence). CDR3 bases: TGTGCCAGCAGCTTTCGGGGGAGGGATGGCGAGCAGTACTTC. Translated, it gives CASSFRGRDGEQYF.